This is a list of T cell receptor beta chains from one sample in a study of early T cells in non-severe SARS-CoV-2 infection. MiXCR, run by TCRdb on the 5' RACE reads, gives a single entry per CDR3 protein. The repertoire holds around 88,000 distinct CDR3 sequences, about 15% seen once, with roughly 7.2% in the top ten. Sequences were obtained from whole blood. The receptor source for this set is an adult who was a healthcare worker with PCR-confirmed SARS-CoV-2 infection or an uninfected control (not recorded which). Both conserved end residues are part of each CDR3. Fields, in order: J gene, clone size, V gene, CDR3 protein. Clone size is shown for a subset of rows, as once, few, many or a class of expanded clone.

TRBJ2-1 . TRBV29-1 CSVEVIGNNEQFF
TRBJ2-4 many TRBV20-1 CSAAPPAGGAKNIQYF
TRBJ2-7 . TRBV19 CASSKGDNSYEQYF
TRBJ1-3 few TRBV9 CASTRDRGNTIYF
TRBJ2-3 . TRBV27 CASRISPYTTDTQYF
TRBJ1-2 once TRBV5-1 CASSLADYGYTF
TRBJ2-1 . TRBV18 CASSPQAGRYNEQFF
TRBJ2-1 . TRBV29-1 CSVEAPERGSYNEQFF
TRBJ2-1 few TRBV7-8 CASSPDRAGLYNEQFF
TRBJ2-3 . TRBV20-1 CTRGTDTQYF
TRBJ2-2 . TRBV6-2/TRBV6-3 CASSLYTGELFF
TRBJ1-6 . TRBV7-9 CASTDNSPLHF
TRBJ2-1 many TRBV2 CASSVRRDLYNEQFF
TRBJ1-3 many TRBV29-1 CSVEDLGTMGNTIYF
TRBJ2-3 many TRBV10-3 CAIASRAGGRGPDTQYF
TRBJ1-2 . TRBV20-1 CSASAEKYGYTF
TRBJ1-6 few TRBV6-5 CASSYSDRAHSPLHF
TRBJ2-7 . TRBV11-2 CASSLTSRTSWEQYF
TRBJ2-1 many TRBV27 CASSLWTSGRGVNEQFF
TRBJ2-3 few TRBV4-1 CASSRINRVSTDTQYF